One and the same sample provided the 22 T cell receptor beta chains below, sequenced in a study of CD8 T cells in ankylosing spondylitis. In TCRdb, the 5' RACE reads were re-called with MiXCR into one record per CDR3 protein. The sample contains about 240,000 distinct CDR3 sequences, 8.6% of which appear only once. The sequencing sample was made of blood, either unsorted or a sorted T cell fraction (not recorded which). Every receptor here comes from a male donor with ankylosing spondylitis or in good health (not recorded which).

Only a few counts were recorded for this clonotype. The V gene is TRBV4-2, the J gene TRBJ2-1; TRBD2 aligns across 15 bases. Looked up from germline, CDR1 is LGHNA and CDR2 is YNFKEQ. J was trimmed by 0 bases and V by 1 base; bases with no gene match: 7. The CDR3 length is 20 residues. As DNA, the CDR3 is TGTGCCAGCAGCCAAGGGGAGGGGACTAGCGGGGGGAGCTCCTACAATGAGCAGTTCTTC. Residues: CASSQGEGTSGGSSYNEQFF.

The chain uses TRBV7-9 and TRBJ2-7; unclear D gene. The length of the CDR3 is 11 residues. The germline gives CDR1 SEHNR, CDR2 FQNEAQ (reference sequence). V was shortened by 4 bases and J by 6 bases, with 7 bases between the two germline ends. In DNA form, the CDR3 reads TGTGCCAGCAGCTCCACAGCCGAGCAGTACTTC. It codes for CASSSTAEQYF.

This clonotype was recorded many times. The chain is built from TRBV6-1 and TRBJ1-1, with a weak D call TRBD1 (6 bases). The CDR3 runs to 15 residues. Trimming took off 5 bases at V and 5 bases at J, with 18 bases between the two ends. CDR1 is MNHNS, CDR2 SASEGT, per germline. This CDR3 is CASSPRGTIRTEAFF. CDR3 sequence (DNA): TGTGCCAGCAGTCCCAGGGGCACCATTAGGACTGAAGCTTTCTTT.

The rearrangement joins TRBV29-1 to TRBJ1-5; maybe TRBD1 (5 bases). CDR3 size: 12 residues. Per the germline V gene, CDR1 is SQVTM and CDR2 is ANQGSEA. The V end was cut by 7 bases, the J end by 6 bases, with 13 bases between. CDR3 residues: CSAGGGGQPQHF. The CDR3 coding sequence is TGCAGCGCCGGGGGGGGTGGTCAGCCCCAGCATTTT.

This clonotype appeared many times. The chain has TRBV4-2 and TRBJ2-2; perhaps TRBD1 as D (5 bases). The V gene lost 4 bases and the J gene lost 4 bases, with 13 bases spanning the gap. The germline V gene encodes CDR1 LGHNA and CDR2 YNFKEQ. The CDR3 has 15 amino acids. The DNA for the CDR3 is TGTGCCAGCAGCCCCGCTCAGGGAACCACCGGGGAGCTGTTTTTT. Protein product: CASSPAQGTTGELFF.

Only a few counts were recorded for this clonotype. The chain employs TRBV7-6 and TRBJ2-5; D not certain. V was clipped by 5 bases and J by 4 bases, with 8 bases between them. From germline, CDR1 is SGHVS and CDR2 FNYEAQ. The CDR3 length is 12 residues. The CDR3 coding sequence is TGTGCCAGCAGCGGAGCTCCAGAGACCCAGTACTTC. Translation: CASSGAPETQYF.

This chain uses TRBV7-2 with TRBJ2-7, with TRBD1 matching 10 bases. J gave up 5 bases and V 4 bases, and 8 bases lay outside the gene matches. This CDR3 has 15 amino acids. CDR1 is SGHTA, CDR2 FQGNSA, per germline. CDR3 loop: CASSSDRGLINEQYF. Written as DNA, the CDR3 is TGTGCCAGCAGCTCCGACAGGGGGCTTATCAACGAGCAGTACTTC. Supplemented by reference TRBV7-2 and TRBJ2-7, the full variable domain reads GAGVSQSPSNKVTEKGKDVELRCDPISGHTALYWYRQSLGQGLEFLIYFQGNSAPDKSGLPSDRFSAERTGGSVSTLTIQRTQQEDSAVYLCASSSDRGLINEQYFGPGTRLTVT.

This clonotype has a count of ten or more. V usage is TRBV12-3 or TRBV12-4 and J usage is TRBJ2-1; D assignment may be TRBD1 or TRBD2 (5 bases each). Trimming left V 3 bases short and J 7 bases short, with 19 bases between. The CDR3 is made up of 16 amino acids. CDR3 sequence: CASSFGVGAGKNEQFF. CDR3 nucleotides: TGTGCCAGCAGTTTTGGTGTCGGGGCAGGGAAGAATGAGCAGTTCTTC.

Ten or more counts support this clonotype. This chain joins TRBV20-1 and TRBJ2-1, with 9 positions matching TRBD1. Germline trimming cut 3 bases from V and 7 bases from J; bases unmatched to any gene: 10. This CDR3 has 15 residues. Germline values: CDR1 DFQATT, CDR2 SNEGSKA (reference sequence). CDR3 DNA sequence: TGCAGTGCTAGTAAGCGGACAGGGGCACAGAATGAGCAGTTCTTC. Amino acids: CSASKRTGAQNEQFF.

CDR3 bases: TGTGCCAGCAGTTTACAAAGGGGGAAGGGACTAGCGGGAGTTACCGGGGAGCTGTTTTTT. Its protein is CASSLQRGKGLAGVTGELFF. V is TRBV12-3 or TRBV12-4 and J is TRBJ2-2; TRBD2 agrees at 14 bases. The V gene end was trimmed by 2 bases and the J gene end by 5 bases; junction bases not matched to a gene: 13. The CDR3 consists of 20 residues.

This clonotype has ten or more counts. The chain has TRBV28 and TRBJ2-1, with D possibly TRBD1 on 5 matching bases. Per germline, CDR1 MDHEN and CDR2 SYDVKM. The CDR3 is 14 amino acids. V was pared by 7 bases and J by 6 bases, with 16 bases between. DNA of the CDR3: TGTGCCAGCACAGGGCCGGCCCCCAGCAATGAGCAGTTCTTC. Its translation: CASTGPAPSNEQFF.

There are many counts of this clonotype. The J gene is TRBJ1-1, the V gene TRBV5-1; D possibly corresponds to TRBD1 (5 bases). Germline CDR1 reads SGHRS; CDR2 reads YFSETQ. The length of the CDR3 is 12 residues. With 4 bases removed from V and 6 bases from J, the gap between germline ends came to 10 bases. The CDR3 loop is CASSKEGPEAFF. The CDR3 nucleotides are TGCGCCAGCAGCAAGGAGGGGCCTGAAGCTTTCTTT.

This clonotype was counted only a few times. This chain's CDR3 is CAISDRTQSYEQYF. The CDR3 bases are TGTGCCATCAGTGACAGGACGCAGTCCTACGAGCAGTACTTC. The chain joins TRBV10-3 to TRBJ2-7, with D hard to call. The CDR3 sequence is 14 residues long. Germline CDR1 and CDR2: ENHRY and SYGVKD. Trimming pared 3 bases from V and 1 base from J, leaving 10 bases between.

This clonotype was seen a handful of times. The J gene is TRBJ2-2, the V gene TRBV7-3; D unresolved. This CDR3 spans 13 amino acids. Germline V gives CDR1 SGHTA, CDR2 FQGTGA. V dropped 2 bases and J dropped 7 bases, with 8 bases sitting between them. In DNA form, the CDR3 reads TGTGCCAGCAGCTTAGGAGATGGCGGGGAGCTGTTTTTT. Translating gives CASSLGDGGELFF.

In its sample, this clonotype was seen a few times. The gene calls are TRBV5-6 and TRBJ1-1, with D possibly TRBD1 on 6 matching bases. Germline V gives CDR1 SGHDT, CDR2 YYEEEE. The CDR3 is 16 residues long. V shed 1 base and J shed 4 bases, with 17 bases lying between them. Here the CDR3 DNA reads TGTGCCAGCAGCTTGACGGAAACAGGGCACCTCACTGAAGCTTTCTTT. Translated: CASSLTETGHLTEAFF.

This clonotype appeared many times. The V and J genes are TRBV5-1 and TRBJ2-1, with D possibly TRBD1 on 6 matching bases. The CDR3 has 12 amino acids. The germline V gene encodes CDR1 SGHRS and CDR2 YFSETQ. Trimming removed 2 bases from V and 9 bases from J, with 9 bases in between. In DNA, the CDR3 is TGCGCCAGCAGCTTACAGGGTCCTGAGCAGTTCTTC. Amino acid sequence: CASSLQGPEQFF.

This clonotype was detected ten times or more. DNA for the CDR3: TGCGCCAGCAGCCGAACGCCGGGACTAGCAGACGAGCAGTACTTC. Protein product: CASSRTPGLADEQYF. The chain employs TRBV4-3 and TRBJ2-7, with TRBD2 matching over 9 bases. The CDR3 is 15 amino acids. The V gene's germline CDR1 is LGHNA and CDR2 YSLEER. The trim removed 4 bases at V and 5 bases at J, leaving 9 bases unmatched.

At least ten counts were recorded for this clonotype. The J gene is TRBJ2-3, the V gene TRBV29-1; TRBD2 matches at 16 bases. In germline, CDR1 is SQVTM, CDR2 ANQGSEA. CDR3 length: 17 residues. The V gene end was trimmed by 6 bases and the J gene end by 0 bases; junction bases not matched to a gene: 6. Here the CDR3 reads CSVDPGLAGGSTDTQYF. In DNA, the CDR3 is TGCAGCGTGGACCCGGGACTAGCGGGAGGGAGCACAGATACGCAGTATTTT.

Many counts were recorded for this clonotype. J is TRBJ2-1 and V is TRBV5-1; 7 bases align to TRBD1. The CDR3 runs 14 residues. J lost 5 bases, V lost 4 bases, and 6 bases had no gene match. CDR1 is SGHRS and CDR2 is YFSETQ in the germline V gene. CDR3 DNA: TGCGCCAGCAGCCCCCGGGACAGCAACAATGAGCAGTTCTTC. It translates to CASSPRDSNNEQFF.

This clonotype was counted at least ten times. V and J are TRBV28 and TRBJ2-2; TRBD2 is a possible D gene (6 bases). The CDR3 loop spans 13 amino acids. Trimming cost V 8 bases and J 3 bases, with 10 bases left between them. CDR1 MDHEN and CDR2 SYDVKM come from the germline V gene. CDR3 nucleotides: TGTGCCAGCGGCACGGGGGACACCGGGGAGCTGTTTTTT. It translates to CASGTGDTGELFF.

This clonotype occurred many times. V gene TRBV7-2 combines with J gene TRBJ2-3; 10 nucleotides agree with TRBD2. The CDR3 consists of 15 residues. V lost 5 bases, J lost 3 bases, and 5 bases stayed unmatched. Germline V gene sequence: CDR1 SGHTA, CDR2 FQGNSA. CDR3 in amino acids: CASSIQREGTDTQYF. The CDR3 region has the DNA TGTGCCAGCAGCATACAGCGGGAGGGAACAGATACGCAGTATTTT.

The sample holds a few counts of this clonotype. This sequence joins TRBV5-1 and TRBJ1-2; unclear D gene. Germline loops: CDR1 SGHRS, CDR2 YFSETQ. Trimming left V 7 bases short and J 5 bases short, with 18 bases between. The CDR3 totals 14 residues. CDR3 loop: CASFSGLASYGYTF. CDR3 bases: TGCGCCAGCTTCTCTGGATTAGCATCTTATGGCTACACCTTC. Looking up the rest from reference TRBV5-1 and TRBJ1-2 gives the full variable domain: KAGVTQTPRYLIKTRGQQVTLSCSPISGHRSVSWYQQTPGQGLQFLFEYFSETQRNKGNFPGRFSGRQFSNSRSEMNVSTLELGDSALYLCASFSGLASYGYTFGSGTRLTVV.